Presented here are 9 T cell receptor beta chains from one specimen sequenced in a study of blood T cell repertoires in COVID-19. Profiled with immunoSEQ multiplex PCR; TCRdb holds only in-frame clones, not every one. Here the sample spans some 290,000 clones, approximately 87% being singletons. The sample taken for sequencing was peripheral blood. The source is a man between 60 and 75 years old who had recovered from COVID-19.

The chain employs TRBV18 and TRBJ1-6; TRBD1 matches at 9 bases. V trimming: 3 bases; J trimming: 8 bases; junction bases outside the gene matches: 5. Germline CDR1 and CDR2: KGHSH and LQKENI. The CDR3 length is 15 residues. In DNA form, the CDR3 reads TGTGCCAGCTCACCTTTACAGGGGGCTGATTCACCCCTCCACTTT. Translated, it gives CASSPLQGADSPLHF. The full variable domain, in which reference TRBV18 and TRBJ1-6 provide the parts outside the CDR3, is NAGVMQNPRHLVRRRGQEARLRCSPMKGHSHVYWYRQLPEEGLKFMVYLQKENIIDESGMPKERFSAEFPKEGPSILRIQQVVRGDSAAYFCASSPLQGADSPLHFGNGTRLTVT.

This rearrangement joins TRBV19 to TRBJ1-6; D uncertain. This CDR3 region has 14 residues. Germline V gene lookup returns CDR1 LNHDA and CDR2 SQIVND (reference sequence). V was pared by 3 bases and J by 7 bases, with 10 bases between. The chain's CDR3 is CASSMNSYNSPLHF. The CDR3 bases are TGTGCCAGTAGTATGAACAGTTACAATTCACCCCTCCACTTT.

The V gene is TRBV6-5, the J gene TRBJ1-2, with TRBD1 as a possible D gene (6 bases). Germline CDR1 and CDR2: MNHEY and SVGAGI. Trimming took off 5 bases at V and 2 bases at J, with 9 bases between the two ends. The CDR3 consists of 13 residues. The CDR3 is CASSPGHNYGYTF. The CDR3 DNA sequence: TGTGCCAGCAGTCCGGGACACAACTATGGCTACACCTTC.

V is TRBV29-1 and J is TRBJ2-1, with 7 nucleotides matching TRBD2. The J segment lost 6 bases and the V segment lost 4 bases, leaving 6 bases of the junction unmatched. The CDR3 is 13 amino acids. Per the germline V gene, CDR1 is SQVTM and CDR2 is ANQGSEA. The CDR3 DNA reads TGCAGCGTTGGGGGCGGGAGCGGCAATGAGCAGTTCTTC. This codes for CSVGGGSGNEQFF.

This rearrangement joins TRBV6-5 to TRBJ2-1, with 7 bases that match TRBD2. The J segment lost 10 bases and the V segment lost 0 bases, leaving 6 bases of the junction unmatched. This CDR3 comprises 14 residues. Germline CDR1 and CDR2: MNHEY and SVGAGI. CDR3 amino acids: CASSYSRRGGEQFF. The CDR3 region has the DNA TGTGCCAGCAGTTACTCGAGGCGGGGAGGGGAGCAGTTCTTC.

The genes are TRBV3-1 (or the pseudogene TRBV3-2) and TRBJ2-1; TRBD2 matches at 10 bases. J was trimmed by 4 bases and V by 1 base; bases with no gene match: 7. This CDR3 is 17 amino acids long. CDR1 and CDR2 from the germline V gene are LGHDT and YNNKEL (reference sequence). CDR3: CASSQGALAGTYNEQFF. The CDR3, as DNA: TGTGCCAGCAGCCAAGGGGCACTAGCGGGGACTTACAATGAGCAGTTCTTC.

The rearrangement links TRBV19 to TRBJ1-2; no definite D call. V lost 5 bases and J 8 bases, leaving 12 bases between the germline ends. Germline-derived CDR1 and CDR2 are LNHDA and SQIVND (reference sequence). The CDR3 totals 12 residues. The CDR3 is CASSLGRPGYTF. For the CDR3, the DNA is TGTGCCAGTAGTTTGGGGAGACCGGGCTACACCTTC. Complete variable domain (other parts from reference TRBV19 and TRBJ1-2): DGGITQSPKYLFRKEGQNVTLSCEQNLNHDAMYWYRQDPGQGLRLIYYSQIVNDFQKGDIAEGYSVSREKKESFPLTVTSAQKNPTAFYLCASSLGRPGYTFGSGTRLTVV.

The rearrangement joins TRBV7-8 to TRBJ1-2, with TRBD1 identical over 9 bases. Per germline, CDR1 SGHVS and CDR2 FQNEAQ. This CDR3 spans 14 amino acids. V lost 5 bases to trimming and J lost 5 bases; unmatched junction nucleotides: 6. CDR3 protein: CASSTRGQGYGYTF. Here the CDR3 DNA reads TGTGCCAGCAGCACCAGAGGACAGGGGTATGGCTACACCTTC.

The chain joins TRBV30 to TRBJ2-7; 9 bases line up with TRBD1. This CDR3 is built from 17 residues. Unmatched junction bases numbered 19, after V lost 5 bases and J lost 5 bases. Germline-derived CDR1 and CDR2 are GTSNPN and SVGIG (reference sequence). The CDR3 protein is CAWPRVGKQGAQDEQYF. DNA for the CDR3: TGTGCCTGGCCCAGGGTTGGAAAACAGGGGGCCCAAGACGAGCAGTACTTC.